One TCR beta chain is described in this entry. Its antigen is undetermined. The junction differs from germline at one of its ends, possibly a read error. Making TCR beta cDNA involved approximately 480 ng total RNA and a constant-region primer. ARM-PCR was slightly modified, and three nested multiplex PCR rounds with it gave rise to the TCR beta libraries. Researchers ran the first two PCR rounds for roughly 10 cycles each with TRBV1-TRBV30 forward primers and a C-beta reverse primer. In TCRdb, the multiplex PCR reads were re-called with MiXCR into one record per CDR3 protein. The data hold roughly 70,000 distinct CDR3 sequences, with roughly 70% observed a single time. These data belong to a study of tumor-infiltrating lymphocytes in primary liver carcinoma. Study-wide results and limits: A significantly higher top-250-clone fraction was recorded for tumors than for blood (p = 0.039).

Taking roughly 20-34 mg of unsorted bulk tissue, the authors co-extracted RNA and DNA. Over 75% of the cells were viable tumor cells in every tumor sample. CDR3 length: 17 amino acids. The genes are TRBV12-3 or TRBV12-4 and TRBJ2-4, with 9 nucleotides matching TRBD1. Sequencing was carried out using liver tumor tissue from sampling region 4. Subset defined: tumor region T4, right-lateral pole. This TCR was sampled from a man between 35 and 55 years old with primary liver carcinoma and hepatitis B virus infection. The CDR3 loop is CVSSFFGPGQGTNIQYF. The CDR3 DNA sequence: TGTGTCAGCAGCTTTTTTGGCCCGGGACAGGGTACAAACATCCAGTACTTC.